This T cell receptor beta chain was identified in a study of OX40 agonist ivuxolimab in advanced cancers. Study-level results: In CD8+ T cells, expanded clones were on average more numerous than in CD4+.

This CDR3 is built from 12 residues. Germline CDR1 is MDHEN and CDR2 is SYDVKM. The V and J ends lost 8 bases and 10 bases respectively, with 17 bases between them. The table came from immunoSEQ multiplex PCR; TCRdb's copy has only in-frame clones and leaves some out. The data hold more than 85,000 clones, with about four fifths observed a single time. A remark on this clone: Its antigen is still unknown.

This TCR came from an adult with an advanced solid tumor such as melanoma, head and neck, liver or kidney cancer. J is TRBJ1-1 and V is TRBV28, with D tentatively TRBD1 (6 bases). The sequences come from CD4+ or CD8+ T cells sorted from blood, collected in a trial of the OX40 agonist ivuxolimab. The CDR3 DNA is TGTGCCAGCTCAAGGGGGGGAACGGGAGCTTTCTTT. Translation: CASSRGGTGAFF.